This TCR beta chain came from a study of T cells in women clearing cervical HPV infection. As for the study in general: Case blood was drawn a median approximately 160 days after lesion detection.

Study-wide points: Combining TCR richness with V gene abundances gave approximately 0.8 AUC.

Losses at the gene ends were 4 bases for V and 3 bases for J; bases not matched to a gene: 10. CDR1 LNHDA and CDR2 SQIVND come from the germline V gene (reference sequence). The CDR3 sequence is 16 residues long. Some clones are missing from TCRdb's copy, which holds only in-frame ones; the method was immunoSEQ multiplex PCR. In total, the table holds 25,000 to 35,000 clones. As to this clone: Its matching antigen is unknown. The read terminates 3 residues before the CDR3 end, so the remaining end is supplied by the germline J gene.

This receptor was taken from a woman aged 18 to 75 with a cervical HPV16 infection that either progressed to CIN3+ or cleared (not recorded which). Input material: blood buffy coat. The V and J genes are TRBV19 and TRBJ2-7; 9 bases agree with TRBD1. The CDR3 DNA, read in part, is TGTGCCAGTAGTACTTCCTGGACAGGGGTTCTCTACGAG. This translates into CASSTSWTGVLYE. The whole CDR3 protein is CASSTSWTGVLYEQYF.